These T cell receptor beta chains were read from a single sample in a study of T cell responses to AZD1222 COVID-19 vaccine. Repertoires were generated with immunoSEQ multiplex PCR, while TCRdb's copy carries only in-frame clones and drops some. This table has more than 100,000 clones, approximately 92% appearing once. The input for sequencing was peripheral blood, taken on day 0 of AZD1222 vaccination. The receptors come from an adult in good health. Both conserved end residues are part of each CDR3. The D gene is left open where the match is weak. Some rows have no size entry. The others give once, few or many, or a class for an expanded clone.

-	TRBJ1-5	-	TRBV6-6	CASTQGPNQPQHF	TGTGCCAGCACTCAGGGGCCGAATCAGCCCCAGCATTTT
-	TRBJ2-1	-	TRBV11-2	CASSFFNSDNEQFF	TGTGCCAGCAGCTTCTTTAACAGCGACAATGAGCAGTTCTTC
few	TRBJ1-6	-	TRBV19	CASTPAPGSSSYNSPLHF	TGTGCCAGTACCCCGGCCCCAGGGTCTAGCTCCTATAATTCACCCCTCCACTTT
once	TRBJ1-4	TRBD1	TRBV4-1	CASSQSLGTAEKLFF	TGCGCCAGCAGCCAGAGCCTCGGGACAGCGGAAAAACTGTTTTTT
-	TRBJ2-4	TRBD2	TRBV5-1	CASSWRGTSGFDIQYF	TGCGCCAGCAGCTGGCGCGGGACTAGCGGTTTTGACATTCAGTACTTC
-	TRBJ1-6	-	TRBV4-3	CASSQDLIGGNSPLHF	TGCGCCAGCAGCCAAGATCTTATAGGGGGAAATTCACCCCTCCACTTT
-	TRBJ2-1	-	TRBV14	CASSQADSNFGEQFF	TGTGCCAGCAGCCAAGCGGATTCCAATTTTGGTGAGCAGTTCTTC
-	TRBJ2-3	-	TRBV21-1	CASSKGRNGGTSTDTQYF	TGTGCCAGCAGCAAAGGTAGGAACGGCGGCACTAGCACAGATACGCAGTATTTT
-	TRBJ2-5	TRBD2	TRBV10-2	CASSGLELETQYF	TGCGCCAGTTCGGGACTAGAATTGGAGACCCAGTACTTC
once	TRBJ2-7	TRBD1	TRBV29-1	CSVEDRGTGRYEQYF	TGCAGCGTTGAAGATCGGGGGACAGGGAGGTACGAGCAGTACTTC
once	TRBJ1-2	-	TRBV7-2	CASSLGQDSFVYGYTF	TGTGCCAGCAGCTTAGGGCAGGACAGTTTTGTCTATGGCTACACCTTC
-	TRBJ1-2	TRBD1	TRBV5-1	CASSAAMGDSPLGYGYTF	TGCGCCAGCAGCGCCGCCATGGGGGACAGCCCGCTCGGCTATGGCTACACCTTC
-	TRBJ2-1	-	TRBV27	CASSLGQNNEQFF	TGTGCCAGCAGTTTAGGCCAAAACAATGAGCAGTTCTTC
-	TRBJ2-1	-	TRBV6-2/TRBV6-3	CASSPPADRYNEQFF	TGTGCCAGCAGTCCCCCGGCGGACAGATACAATGAGCAGTTCTTC
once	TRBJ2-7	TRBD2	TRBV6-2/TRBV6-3	CASSLAGGVYEQYF	TGTGCCAGCAGTTTAGCGGGAGGAGTCTACGAGCAGTACTTC
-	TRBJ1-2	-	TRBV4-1	CASSQESGHYGYTF	TGCGCCAGCAGCCAAGAATCTGGGCACTATGGCTACACCTTC
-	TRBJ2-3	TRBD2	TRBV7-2	CASSLQRGARSTDTQYF	TGTGCCAGCAGCTTACAGCGGGGGGCAAGAAGCACAGATACGCAGTATTTT
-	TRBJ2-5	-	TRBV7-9	CASSLGNNQETQYF	TGTGCCAGCAGCTTAGGAAACAACCAAGAGACCCAGTACTTC
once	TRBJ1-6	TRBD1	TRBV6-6	CAVEITGGNSPLHF	TGTGCCGTTGAAATTACAGGGGGGAATTCACCCCTCCACTTT
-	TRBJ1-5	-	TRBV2	CASSTTGTVANQPQHF	TGTGCCAGCAGTACCACCGGGACGGTAGCAAATCAGCCCCAGCATTTT
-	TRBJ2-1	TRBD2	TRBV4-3	CASSQEGLYYNEQFF	TGCGCCAGCAGCCAAGAGGGACTATACTACAATGAGCAGTTCTTC
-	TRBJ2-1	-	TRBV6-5	CASQRDFGGEQFF	TGTGCCAGCCAAAGGGACTTCGGGGGTGAGCAGTTCTTC
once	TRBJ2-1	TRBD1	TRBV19	CASSILDRGDNEQFF	TGTGCCAGTAGTATCTTGGACAGGGGTGACAATGAGCAGTTCTTC
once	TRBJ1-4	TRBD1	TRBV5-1	CASSFTGTGSEKLFF	TGCGCCAGCAGCTTCACTGGGACAGGGAGTGAAAAACTGTTTTTT
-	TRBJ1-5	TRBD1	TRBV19	CASSLRPADRVSQPQHF	TGTGCCAGTAGTCTCCGCCCGGCTGACAGGGTTAGTCAGCCCCAGCATTTT
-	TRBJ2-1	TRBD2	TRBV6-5	CASSYLLAGAYNEQFF	TGTGCCAGCAGTTACTTGCTAGCGGGGGCTTACAATGAGCAGTTCTTC
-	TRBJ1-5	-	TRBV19	CASSPPRDGQPQHF	TGTGCCAGTAGTCCACCAAGGGATGGTCAGCCCCAGCATTTT
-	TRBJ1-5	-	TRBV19	CASSISGRNSNQPQHF	TGTGCCAGTAGTATATCAGGGAGGAATAGCAATCAGCCCCAGCATTTT
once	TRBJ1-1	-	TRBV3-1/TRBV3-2	CASSQRDTEAFF	TGTGCCAGCAGCCAGAGGGACACTGAAGCTTTCTTT
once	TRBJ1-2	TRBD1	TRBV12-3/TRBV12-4	CASSPGTAYGYTF	TGTGCCAGCAGCCCAGGGACAGCCTATGGCTACACCTTC
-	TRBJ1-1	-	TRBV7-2	CASSLAPPSSGSYTEAFF	TGTGCCAGCAGCTTAGCGCCTCCGAGCTCTGGATCGTACACTGAAGCTTTCTTT
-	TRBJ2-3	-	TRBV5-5	CASSLEALSTDTQYF	TGTGCCAGCAGCCTGGAGGCCTTGTCCACAGATACGCAGTATTTT
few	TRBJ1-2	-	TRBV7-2	CASSYAYSAGYTF	TGTGCCAGCAGCTACGCATACAGTGCCGGCTACACCTTC
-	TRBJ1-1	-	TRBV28	CASGQGIVDTEAFF	TGTGCCAGCGGGCAGGGTATTGTTGACACTGAAGCTTTCTTT
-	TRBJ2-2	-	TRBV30	CAWDPTGINTGELFF	TGTGCCTGGGACCCCACAGGAATTAACACCGGGGAGCTGTTTTTT
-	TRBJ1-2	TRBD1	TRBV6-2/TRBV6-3	CASSYSWTGSGYTF	TGTGCCAGCAGTTACTCTTGGACAGGGAGCGGCTACACCTTC
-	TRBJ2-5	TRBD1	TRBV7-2	CASSLRDSTYYQETQYF	TGTGCCAGCAGCCTCCGGGACAGTACTTATTACCAAGAGACCCAGTACTTC
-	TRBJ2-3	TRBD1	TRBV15	CATSRDRQGGTDTQYF	TGTGCCACCAGCAGAGATCGACAGGGGGGAACAGATACGCAGTATTTT
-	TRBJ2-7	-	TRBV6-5	CASSYLSSVHEQYF	TGTGCCAGCAGTTACCTATCTAGCGTCCACGAGCAGTACTTC
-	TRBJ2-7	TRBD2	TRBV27	CASSRGLAGSYEQYF	TGTGCCAGCAGCCGGGGACTAGCGGGCTCCTACGAGCAGTACTTC
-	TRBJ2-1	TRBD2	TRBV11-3	CASSLDGGYNEQFF	TGTGCCAGCAGCTTAGACGGGGGGTACAATGAGCAGTTCTTC